The clone carrying this T cell receptor (beta chain) was detected a few times. The antigen remains undetermined. The length of the CDR3 is 14 residues. Germline CDR1 is MNHNS and CDR2 is SASEGT. Trimming pared 1 base from V and 3 bases from J, leaving 8 bases between. RNA transcripts gave rise to amplified TCR beta CDR3 regions. Carried out on the TCR CDR3, a first-round RT-PCR used the HTBI primer set. TCRdb re-derived calls from the multiplex PCR reads in MiXCR, one entry per CDR3 protein. The sample contains about 400,000 distinct CDR3 sequences, 15% to 19% of which appear only once. Diagnostic decisions used clinical symptoms, serum thyroxine and TRAb, thyroid ultrasound and orbital computed tomography. The data are from a study of T cells in Graves' hyperthyroidism and ophthalmopathy. Study findings and constraints: Researchers report that a 13 V-J model separated ophthalmopathy from stable hyperthyroidism.

This clonotype was sampled from a woman younger than 30 with Graves' hyperthyroidism that later progressed to Graves' ophthalmopathy. The sequencing input was blood. The gene calls are TRBV6-1 and TRBJ2-3, with D perhaps assigned TRBD1 or TRBD2 (5 bases each). For the CDR3, the DNA is TGTGCCAGCAGTGAAGAGGGACGGACAGATACGCAGTATTTT. Its protein is CASSEEGRTDTQYF.